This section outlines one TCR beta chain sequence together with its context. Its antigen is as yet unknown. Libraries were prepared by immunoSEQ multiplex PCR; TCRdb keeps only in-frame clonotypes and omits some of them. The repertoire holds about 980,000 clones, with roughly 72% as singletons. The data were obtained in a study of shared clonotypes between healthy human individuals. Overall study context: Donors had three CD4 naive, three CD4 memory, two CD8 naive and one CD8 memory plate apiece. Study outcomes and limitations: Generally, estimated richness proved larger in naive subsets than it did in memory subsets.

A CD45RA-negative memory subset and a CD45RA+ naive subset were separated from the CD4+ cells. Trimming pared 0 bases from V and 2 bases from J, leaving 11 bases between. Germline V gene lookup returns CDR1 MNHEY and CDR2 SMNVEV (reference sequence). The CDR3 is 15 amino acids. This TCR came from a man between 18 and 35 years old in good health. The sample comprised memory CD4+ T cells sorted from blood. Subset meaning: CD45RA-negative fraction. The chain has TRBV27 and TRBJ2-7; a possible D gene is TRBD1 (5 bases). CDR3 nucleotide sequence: TGTGCCAGCAGTTTATCGGGCTTAGGGGCCTACGAGCAGTACTTC. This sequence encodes CASSLSGLGAYEQYF.